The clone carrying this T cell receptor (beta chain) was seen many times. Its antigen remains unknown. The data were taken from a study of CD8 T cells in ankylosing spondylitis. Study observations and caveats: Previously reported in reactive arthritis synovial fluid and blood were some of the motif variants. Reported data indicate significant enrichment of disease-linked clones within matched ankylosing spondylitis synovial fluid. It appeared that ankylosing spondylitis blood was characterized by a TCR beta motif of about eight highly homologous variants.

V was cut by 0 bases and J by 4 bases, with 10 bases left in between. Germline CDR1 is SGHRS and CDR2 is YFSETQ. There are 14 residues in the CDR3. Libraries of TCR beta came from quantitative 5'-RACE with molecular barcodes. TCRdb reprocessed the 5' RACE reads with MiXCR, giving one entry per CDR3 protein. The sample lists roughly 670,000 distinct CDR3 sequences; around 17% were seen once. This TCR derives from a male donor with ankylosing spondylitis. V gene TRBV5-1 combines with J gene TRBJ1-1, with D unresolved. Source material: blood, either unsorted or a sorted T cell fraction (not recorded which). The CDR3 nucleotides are TGCGCCAGCAGCTTGGGGCAAGGGATCACTGAAGCTTTCTTT. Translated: CASSLGQGITEAFF.